These T cell receptor beta chains were read from a single sample in a study of blood T cell repertoires in COVID-19. Profiled with immunoSEQ multiplex PCR; TCRdb holds only in-frame clones, not every one. The sample shows roughly 99,000 clones, about 87% of them seen only once. The sample was peripheral blood. The receptors derive from a man between 50 and 59 years old with active or convalescent COVID-19. The conserved cysteine and the conserved F or W are not part of the CDR3 here.

TRBJ2-7	TRBV25-1	ASSTTGFPSYEQY
TRBJ1-2	TRBV28	ATTLNIGARGYT
TRBJ2-1	TRBV2	ASWDYPGVQF
TRBJ2-7	TRBV27	ASRRQGTYEQY
TRBJ1-4	TRBV5-1	ASSPTGGFEKLF
TRBJ2-7	TRBV9	ASSVFGGGPSSYEQY
TRBJ1-1	TRBV6-5	ASSYSFQSMNTEAF
TRBJ2-1	TRBV9	ASRAPGGPHEQF
TRBJ2-3	TRBV3-1/TRBV3-2	ASSQGGTSGSGADTQY
TRBJ2-7	TRBV28	ASSLVRDRYEQY
TRBJ1-6	TRBV28	ASSSPSTGGSSYNSPLH
TRBJ2-1	TRBV6-5	ASGGQGNYNEQF
TRBJ2-2	TRBV11-3	ASSLEAGEVTGELF
TRBJ2-2	TRBV10-1	ASMSADGTGELF
TRBJ1-3	TRBV5-6	ASSLADRGRGNTIY
TRBJ1-5	TRBV6-1	ASREGVGTGSVDQPQH
TRBJ2-1	TRBV6-4	ASSLREGSYNEQF
TRBJ2-7	TRBV5-1	ASSLEASGGQQY
TRBJ2-1	TRBV19	ASSMIGEGQF
TRBJ2-7	TRBV5-5	ASSLGQSYEQY
TRBJ2-3	TRBV19	ASSIRTSTDTQY
TRBJ2-1	TRBV3-1/TRBV3-2	ASSQEGQGYNEQF
TRBJ2-7	TRBV14	ASSQNNLQY
TRBJ2-7	TRBV6-2/TRBV6-3	ASSALLTGVYEQY
TRBJ1-1	TRBV28	ASSAFRGLNTEAF
TRBJ1-1	TRBV7-6	ASSPDLSTEAF
TRBJ1-1	TRBV2	ASSAYRGDTEAF
TRBJ2-2	TRBV5-1	ASSLVGGQGTGELF
TRBJ2-1	TRBV6-2/TRBV6-3	ASSYPGNEQF
TRBJ2-6	TRBV19	ASSPSRAGANVLT
TRBJ1-5	TRBV30	AWSGKEAGSNQPQH
TRBJ1-2	TRBV7-8	ASSHRGPEWGYT
TRBJ2-7	TRBV10-2	ASILRDSSSYEQY
TRBJ2-1	TRBV7-9	ASSLRGSSYNEQF
TRBJ1-1	TRBV19	ASSRTGGAGTEAF
TRBJ2-1	TRBV4-3	ASSLSGTSNEQF
TRBJ2-2	TRBV28	ASSFTSGNTGELF
TRBJ2-1	TRBV7-9	ASSSPGTGAHEQF
TRBJ2-7	TRBV5-4	ASTTGLNSYEQY
TRBJ1-2	TRBV27	ASSLSSTNRQGGSYT
TRBJ2-1	TRBV28	ASSLYPGQIEQF
TRBJ2-3	TRBV2	ASSRDRGSGDTQY
TRBJ1-1	TRBV9	ASSVGIQGRIGTEAF
TRBJ2-7	TRBV11-2	ASSLSGRANEQY
TRBJ1-1	TRBV11-3	ASSRTGSKPF
TRBJ1-2	TRBV14	ASSQETAPTRGYT
TRBJ2-3	TRBV7-9	ASSLAGSPSTDTQY
TRBJ2-5	TRBV25-1	ASSESLGGDRGRETQY
TRBJ2-3	TRBV11-3	ASSLAVGARTDTQY
TRBJ1-1	TRBV11-2	ASSLQGSNTEAF
TRBJ2-5	TRBV6-2/TRBV6-3	ASSYRQETQY
TRBJ2-5	TRBV3-1/TRBV3-2	ASSQAKGQGTTQY
TRBJ2-2	TRBV7-8	ASSVEVGELF
TRBJ1-4	TRBV21-1	ASSSLGGVGDEKLF
TRBJ2-5	TRBV10-3	AISDVGETQY
TRBJ2-3	TRBV11-3	ASSPGQGASRDTQY
TRBJ1-5	TRBV10-1	ASSESCTGGPNQPQH
TRBJ1-4	TRBV5-4	ASSSKAGAGNEKLF
TRBJ1-6	TRBV5-4	ASSSLDTLSSPLH